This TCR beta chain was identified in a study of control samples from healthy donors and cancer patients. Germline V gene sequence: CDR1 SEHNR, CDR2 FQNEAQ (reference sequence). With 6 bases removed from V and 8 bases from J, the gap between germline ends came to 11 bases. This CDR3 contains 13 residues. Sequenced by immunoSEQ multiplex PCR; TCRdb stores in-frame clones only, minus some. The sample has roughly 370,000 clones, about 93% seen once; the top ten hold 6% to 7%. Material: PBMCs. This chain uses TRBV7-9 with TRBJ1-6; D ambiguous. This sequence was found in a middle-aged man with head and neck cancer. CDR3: CASRERWDSPLHF. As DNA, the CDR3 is TGTGCCAGCAGGGAAAGATGGGATTCACCCCTCCACTTT.